The clone carrying this T cell receptor (beta chain) turned up a few times. No antigen is known for it. A much more abundant neighbour one base away suggests this may be a read error. RNA was extracted from bulk tissue without any cell sorting. The normal lung tissue was taken more than 3 cm from the tumor edge. Germline loops: CDR1 SGHAT, CDR2 FQNNGV. CDR3 size: 12 residues. Three rounds of nested PCR, following a modified ARM-PCR protocol, produced the TCRbeta library. TCRdb analysed the multiplex PCR reads with MiXCR anew, one entry per CDR3 protein. The repertoire consists of about 44,000 distinct CDR3 sequences, with 64% occurring once and the leading ten covering approximately 31%. This record belongs to a study of tumor and adjacent non-tumor tissue in lung cancer. The study's findings and limits: Tumor tissue had significantly higher TCR diversity than normal lung.

Sequenced input: distant non-tumor lung tissue. This rearrangement joins TRBV11-2 to TRBJ2-3; D gene uncertain. This clonotype was obtained from a woman in her 70s with non-small cell lung cancer. CDR3 sequence reads: CASSFSTDMQYF. DNA of the CDR3: TGTGCCAGCAGCTTTAGCACAGATATGCAGTATTTT.